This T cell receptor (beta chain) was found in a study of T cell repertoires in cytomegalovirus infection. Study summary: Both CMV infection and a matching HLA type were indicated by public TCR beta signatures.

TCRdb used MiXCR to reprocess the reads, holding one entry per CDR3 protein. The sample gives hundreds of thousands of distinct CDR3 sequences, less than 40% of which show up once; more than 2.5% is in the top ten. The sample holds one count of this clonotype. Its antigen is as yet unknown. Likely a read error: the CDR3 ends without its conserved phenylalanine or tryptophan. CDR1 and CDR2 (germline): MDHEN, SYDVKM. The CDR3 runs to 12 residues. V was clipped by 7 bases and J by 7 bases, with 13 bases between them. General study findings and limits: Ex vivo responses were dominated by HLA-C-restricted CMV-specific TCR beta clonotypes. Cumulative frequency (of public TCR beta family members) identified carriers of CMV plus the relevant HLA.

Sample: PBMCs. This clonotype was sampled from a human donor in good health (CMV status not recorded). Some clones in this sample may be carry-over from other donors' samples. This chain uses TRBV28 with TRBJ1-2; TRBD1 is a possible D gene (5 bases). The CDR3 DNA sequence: TGTGCCAGCAACCACGGACATTGTGGCTACACCTCC. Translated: CASNHGHCGYTS.